The 5 T cell receptor beta chains below come from one sample, sequenced in a study of identical twins. TCRdb redid the calling of the 5' RACE reads with MiXCR, one entry per CDR3 protein. Here the sample spans about 700,000 distinct CDR3 sequences, about 9.4% being singletons. These data were also reused for a study on yellow fever vaccine responses in identical twins.

The specimen sequenced was PBMCs. Receptor source: a woman aged 18-29 years in good health.

Many counts were recorded for this clonotype. The gene calls are TRBV9 and TRBJ2-3; D perhaps matches TRBD2 (6 bases). Trimming took 5 bases from V and 5 from J, leaving 21 bases between them. The CDR3 extends over 16 amino acids. Germline CDR1 is SGDLS and CDR2 is YYNGEE. The CDR3 sequence: CASSLEGTAGRDTQYF. The CDR3 DNA follows: TGTGCCAGCAGTCTAGAAGGGACGGCGGGGCGAGATACGCAGTATTTT. Filled out from reference TRBV9 and TRBJ2-3, the complete variable domain reads DSGVTQTPKHLITATGQRVTLRCSPRSGDLSVYWYQQSLDQGLQFLIQYYNGEERAKGNILERFSAQQFPDLHSELNLSSLELGDSALYFCASSLEGTAGRDTQYFGPGTRLTVL.

Regarding this clonotype: One junction end disagrees with the germline gene, perhaps due to a read error. J is TRBJ2-3 and V is TRBV28, with D possibly matching TRBD2 (6 bases). CDR1 is MDHEN, CDR2 SYDVKM, per germline. The CDR3 has 18 residues. The DNA of the CDR3 is TGTGCCGGCAGTTCGACCTCCCTAGCGAGAGACCGCACAGATACGCAGTATTTT. This encodes CAGSSTSLARDRTDTQYF.

The CDR3 DNA follows: TGTGCCAGCAGTCCGGGTGGTTGGGGGACCAACTATGGCTACACCTTC. Its protein product is CASSPGGWGTNYGYTF. The chain combines TRBV27 with TRBJ1-2; D is perhaps TRBD1 (5 bases). CDR1 is MNHEY and CDR2 is SMNVEV in the germline V gene (reference sequence). This CDR3 is built from 16 residues. Trimming removed 5 bases at V and 2 bases at J, with 18 bases between.

The chain employs TRBV7-9 and TRBJ2-5, with a possible D match to TRBD2 (5 bases). Germline-derived CDR1 and CDR2 are SEHNR and FQNEAQ (reference sequence). V shed 4 bases and J shed 2 bases, with 14 bases lying between them. CDR3 length: 15 residues. CDR3 coding DNA: TGTGCCAGCAGCTCGGACTTCGGATTACAAGAGACCCAGTACTTC. Its translation is CASSSDFGLQETQYF.

This clonotype was found a few times. V and J are TRBV9 and TRBJ2-5; a possible D gene is TRBD1 (6 bases). Germline CDR1 and CDR2: SGDLS and YYNGEE. V gave up 4 bases and J gave up 3 bases, with 13 bases separating them. This CDR3 is 14 amino acids long. The CDR3 region is CASSWEQGEETQYF. The CDR3 DNA reads TGTGCCAGCAGCTGGGAACAGGGAGAAGAGACCCAGTACTTC. Variable domain in full (rest from reference TRBV9 and TRBJ2-5): DSGVTQTPKHLITATGQRVTLRCSPRSGDLSVYWYQQSLDQGLQFLIQYYNGEERAKGNILERFSAQQFPDLHSELNLSSLELGDSALYFCASSWEQGEETQYFGPGTRLLVL.